The clone carrying this TCR beta chain was seen more than once but under ten times. Its antigen is currently unknown. The V gene's germline CDR1 is KGHSH and CDR2 LQKENI. The length of the CDR3 is 13 residues. V was shortened by 6 bases and J by 2 bases, with 10 bases between the two germline ends. These data belong to a study of T-cell memory formation after mild COVID-19. Whole-study results and caveats: Contracting CD4+ clones sat mainly in CM and EM; CD8+ in EMRA. The second-wave clones peaking on day 37 were not confirmed as SARS-CoV-2-specific. CD4/CD8 balance characterized clones contracting day 15 to 85, and CD4+ skew characterized later expanders.

Constant-segment primers served in 5'RACE that generated TCR alpha and TCR beta cDNA libraries bearing sample barcodes and UMIs. One entry per CDR3 protein, called by TCRdb with MiXCR from the 5' RACE reads. The sample lists about 260,000 distinct CDR3 sequences, 16% occurring once. This chain uses TRBV18 with TRBJ2-5; D gene unclear. The sequence derives from a man in his late teens or twenties who had mild COVID-19 (a few samples of this study predate the infection). Cell type and time point are not known. Sequences were obtained from PBMCs or a T cell subset sorted from them (not recorded which). CDR3 region: CASSHDFQETQYF. CDR3 bases: TGTGCCAGCTCGCACGATTTTCAAGAGACCCAGTACTTC.